The clone carrying this T cell receptor (beta chain) was counted between two and nine times. The V gene's germline CDR1 is SGHNT and CDR2 YYREEE (reference sequence). The CDR3 totals 14 residues. V lost 0 bases and J 0 bases, leaving 6 bases between the germline ends. Time point denoted: persistent/refractory GD, antithyroid drugs over 5 years with positive TRAb. With RNA extracted from PBMCs as input, the TCR library was made. The data were obtained in a study of regulatory T cells in long-lasting Graves disease. The TCR beta library used iRepertoire HTBI primers with Arm-PCR amplification of CDR3. MiXCR was run by TCRdb on the multiplex PCR reads, yielding one entry per CDR3 protein. Here the sample spans about 470,000 distinct CDR3 sequences, roughly 21% being singletons.

The chain is built from TRBV5-4 and TRBJ1-1; D gene uncertain. This TCR derives from a female donor with Graves disease. The specimen comprised peripheral blood mononuclear cells (PBMCs), sampled when the disease was refractory, from a patient treated with antithyroid drugs. In nucleotides, the CDR3 is TGTGCCAGCAGCTTGGAGCAGATGAACACTGAAGCTTTCTTT. Protein: CASSLEQMNTEAFF.